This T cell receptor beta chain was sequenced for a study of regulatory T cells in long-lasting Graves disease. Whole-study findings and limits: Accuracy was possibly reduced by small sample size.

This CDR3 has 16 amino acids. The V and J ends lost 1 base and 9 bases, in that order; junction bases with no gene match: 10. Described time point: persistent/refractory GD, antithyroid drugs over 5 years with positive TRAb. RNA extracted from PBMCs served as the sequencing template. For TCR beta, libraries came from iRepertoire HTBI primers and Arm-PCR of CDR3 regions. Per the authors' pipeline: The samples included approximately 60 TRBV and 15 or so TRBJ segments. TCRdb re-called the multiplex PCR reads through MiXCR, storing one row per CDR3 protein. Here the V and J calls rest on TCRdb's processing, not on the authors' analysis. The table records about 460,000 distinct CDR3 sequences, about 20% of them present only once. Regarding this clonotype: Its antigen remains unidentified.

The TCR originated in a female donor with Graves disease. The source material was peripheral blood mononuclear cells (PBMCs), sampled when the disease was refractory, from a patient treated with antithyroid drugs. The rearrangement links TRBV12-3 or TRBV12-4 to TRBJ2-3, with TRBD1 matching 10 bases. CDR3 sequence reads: CASSLVMTGGKETQYF. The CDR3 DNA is TGTGCCAGCAGTTTAGTTATGACAGGGGGCAAGGAAACGCAGTATTTT.